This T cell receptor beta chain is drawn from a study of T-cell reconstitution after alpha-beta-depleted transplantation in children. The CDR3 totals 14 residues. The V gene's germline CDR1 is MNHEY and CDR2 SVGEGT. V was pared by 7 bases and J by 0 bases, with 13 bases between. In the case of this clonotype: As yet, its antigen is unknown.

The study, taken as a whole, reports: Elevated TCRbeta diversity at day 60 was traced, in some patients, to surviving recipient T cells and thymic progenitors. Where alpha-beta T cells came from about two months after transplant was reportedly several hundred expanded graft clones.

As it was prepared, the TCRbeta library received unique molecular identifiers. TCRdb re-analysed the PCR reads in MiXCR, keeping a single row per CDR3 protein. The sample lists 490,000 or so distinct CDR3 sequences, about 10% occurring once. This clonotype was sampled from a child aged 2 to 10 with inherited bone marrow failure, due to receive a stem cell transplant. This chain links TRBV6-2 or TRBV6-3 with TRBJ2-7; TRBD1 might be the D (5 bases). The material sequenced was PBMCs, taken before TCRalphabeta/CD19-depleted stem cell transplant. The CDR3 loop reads CASNRPTSSYEQYF. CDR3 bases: TGTGCCAGCAACAGGCCGACGAGCTCCTACGAGCAGTACTTC.